This T cell receptor beta chain was recovered during a study of shared clonotypes between healthy human individuals. Study-wide background: For every donor, three CD4 naive, three CD4 memory, two CD8 naive and one CD8 memory plates were used.

Measured with immunoSEQ multiplex PCR; TCRdb has only the in-frame clones, and not every one. The sample lists around 1,900,000 clones; about 94% were seen once. CD8 cells classed as naive were CD45RO-negative and positively selected for CCR7, excluding terminally differentiated effector memory CD45RA+ cells. The sample taken for sequencing was naive CD8+ T cells from PBMCs. The source is a young man in good health. Some clones in this sample may be carry-over from other donors' samples.

The CDR3 spells CASSLSTGTSVYNEQFF. The CDR3 nucleotides are TGTGCCAGCAGCTTAAGCACCGGGACTAGCGTTTACAATGAGCAGTTCTTC. V is TRBV11-2 and J is TRBJ2-1, with 10 bases that match TRBD2. V lost 2 bases to trimming and J lost 4 bases; unmatched junction nucleotides: 8. There are 17 residues in the CDR3. The germline CDR1 and CDR2 sequences are SGHAT and FQNNGV.